The T cell receptor beta chain described here comes from a study of blood T cell repertoires in COVID-19. Overall study: Italy, Spain and the United States were the sources of the convalescent and acute COVID-19 samples.

Sequenced by immunoSEQ multiplex PCR; TCRdb stores in-frame clones only, minus some. The sample lists about 240,000 clones, around 85% occurring once. With 2 bases removed from V and 4 bases from J, the gap between germline ends came to 9 bases. Germline V gives CDR1 SGHNT, CDR2 YYREEE (reference sequence). CDR3 size: 13 residues. The clonotype originates from a woman aged 80 or over with acute or convalescent COVID-19. The rearrangement uses TRBV5-4 and TRBJ1-1; tentative D call: TRBD1 (5 bases). Sequencing was done on a sample of peripheral blood. The CDR3 coding sequence is TGTGCCAGCAGCTTCATCGGGGGCACTGAAGCTTTCTTT. It specifies CASSFIGGTEAFF.